This TCR beta chain was retrieved from a study of blood T cell repertoires in COVID-19. Produced via immunoSEQ multiplex PCR; TCRdb's table is partial and in-frame only. The repertoire holds 25,000 to 30,000 clones, with about 80% as singletons. The CDR3 extends over 15 amino acids. Trimming took 1 base from V and 4 from J; bases not matched to a gene: 6. The germline gives CDR1 WNHNN, CDR2 SYGVQD (reference sequence). Sequences were obtained from peripheral blood. The J gene is TRBJ1-1, the V gene TRBV10-1; the match to TRBD1 covers 7 bases. The TCR originated in a human donor in a cohort sampled during active COVID-19. CDR3 coding DNA: TGCGCCAGCAGTGAGTTAAGACAGGGTCGCACTGAAGCTTTCTTT. This encodes CASSELRQGRTEAFF.